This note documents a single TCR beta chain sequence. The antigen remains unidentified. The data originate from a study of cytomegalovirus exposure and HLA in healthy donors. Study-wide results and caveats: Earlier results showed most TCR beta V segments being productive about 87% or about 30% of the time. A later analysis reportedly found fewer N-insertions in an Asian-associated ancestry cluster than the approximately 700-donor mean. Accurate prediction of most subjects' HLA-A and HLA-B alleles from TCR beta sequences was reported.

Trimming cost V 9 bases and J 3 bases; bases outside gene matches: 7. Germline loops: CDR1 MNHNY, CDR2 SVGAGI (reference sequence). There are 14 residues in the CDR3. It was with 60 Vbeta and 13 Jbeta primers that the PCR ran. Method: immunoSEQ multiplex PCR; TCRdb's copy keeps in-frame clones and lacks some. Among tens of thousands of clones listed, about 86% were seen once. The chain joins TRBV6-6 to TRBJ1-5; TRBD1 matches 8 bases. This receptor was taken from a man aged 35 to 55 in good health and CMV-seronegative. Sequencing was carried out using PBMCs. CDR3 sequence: CASYGQGVNQPQHF. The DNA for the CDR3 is TGTGCCAGTTATGGACAGGGCGTCAATCAGCCCCAGCATTTT.